This T cell receptor beta chain emerged from a study of blood T cell repertoires in COVID-19 (dated by TCRdb to about 2020). Background on the whole study: The collaborator samples originated in the United States, Italy and Spain and spanned the acute and convalescent phases of COVID-19. Samples came from the ongoing ImmuneRACE study (first 160 participants) plus 1,254 subjects from 6 global collaborators. Where HLA class I and class II types were available, the types were taken from metadata supplied by the sample provider, not from assay-based typing. The material from the prospective study consisted of cDNA or gDNA derived from T cells, B-cell-depleted T cells, or PBMCs. The repertoires were released in a freely available public database intended as a resource for research on the immune response to SARS-CoV-2. Subjects who had been exposed to COVID-19, were actively infected with it, or had recovered from it provided the deeply sampled blood TCRbeta repertoires that made up the dataset. Sample metadata almost always included a de-identified subject ID, COVID-19 status, age in years and sex. Broader findings and caveats from the paper: The amount of clinical and demographic metadata varied by source and participant and was provided uncurated.

TCRbeta CDR3 regions were amplified from genomic DNA by means of the immunoSEQ Assay, a bias-controlled multiplex PCR. Regarding the original processing steps: The number of nucleated cells in each sample was estimated from the amplification of reference gene primers within the assay. To quantify the absolute abundance of each unique TCRbeta CDR3 rearrangement, sequence reads were collapsed and filtered. For each sample, productive Simpson clonality was calculated as the square root of Simpson's diversity index across productive rearrangements. The clones in this table, taken by TCRdb from immuneACCESS, are in-frame only. Not every clone is retained; where verified, under half of the shortfall comes from an unresolved V gene, and the cause of the rest is unknown. V, J and clone size reflect that table, while D and trimming were determined from the DNA. The sample contains 110,000 to 150,000 clones, roughly 86% of them found a single time. Of the sample, around 1.9% is held by the ten largest clones.

Each collaborating institution followed its own protocols to collect whole blood in K2EDTA tubes. For TCRbeta analysis, collaborator samples were shipped as frozen whole blood, as isolated PBMCs, or as DNA extracted from either sample type. Concerning this clone: Its target antigen remains unknown. Within one base of it there is no much larger clone, and no base qualities were kept.

The source is a man in his sixties or seventies with acute or convalescent COVID-19. The sequencing input was peripheral blood.

This receptor carries the CDR3 CSVVAQGQHGYTF. The DNA reads as follows: TGCAGCGTTGTGGCGCAGGGTCAACATGGCTACACCTTC. Rearrangement joined TRBV29-1 to TRBJ1-2, with a weak D call of TRBD1 (5 bases match). The CDR3 starts with the cysteine, ends with the phenylalanine, and has 13 residues. The only DNA kept is the CDR3, 39 bases in frame from the first base. Trimming at the junction amounts to 4 bases on V and 6 bases on J, and the germline ends lie 15 bases apart. Looking up the germline V gene yields CDR1 SQVTM and CDR2 ANQGSEA.